Below, one T cell receptor (beta chain) is given with its context. This entry belongs to a study of control samples from healthy donors and cancer patients. Germline V gene sequence: CDR1 SEHNR, CDR2 FQNEAQ (reference sequence). CDR3 length: 14 residues. The trim removed 10 bases at V and 4 bases at J, leaving 13 bases unmatched. This table comes from immunoSEQ multiplex PCR, and its TCRdb copy is limited to in-frame clones, with some not included. The sample shows tens of thousands of clones, just over 90% of them seen only once. Sequenced material: blood. The sequence was obtained from a woman aged 30 to 39 in good health. The chain recombines TRBV7-9 with TRBJ2-7; 7 bases map to TRBD1. CDR3 nucleotides: TGTGCCACCGGAATCACAGGGGTACGGTACGAGCAGTACTTC. It yields the protein CATGITGVRYEQYF. Using reference TRBV7-9 and TRBJ2-7 for the parts outside the CDR3, the full variable domain is DTGVSQNPRHKITKRGQNVTFRCDPISEHNRLYWYRQTLGQGPEFLTYFQNEAQLEKSRLLSDRFSAERPKGSFSTLEIQRTEQGDSAMYLCATGITGVRYEQYFGPGTRLTVT.